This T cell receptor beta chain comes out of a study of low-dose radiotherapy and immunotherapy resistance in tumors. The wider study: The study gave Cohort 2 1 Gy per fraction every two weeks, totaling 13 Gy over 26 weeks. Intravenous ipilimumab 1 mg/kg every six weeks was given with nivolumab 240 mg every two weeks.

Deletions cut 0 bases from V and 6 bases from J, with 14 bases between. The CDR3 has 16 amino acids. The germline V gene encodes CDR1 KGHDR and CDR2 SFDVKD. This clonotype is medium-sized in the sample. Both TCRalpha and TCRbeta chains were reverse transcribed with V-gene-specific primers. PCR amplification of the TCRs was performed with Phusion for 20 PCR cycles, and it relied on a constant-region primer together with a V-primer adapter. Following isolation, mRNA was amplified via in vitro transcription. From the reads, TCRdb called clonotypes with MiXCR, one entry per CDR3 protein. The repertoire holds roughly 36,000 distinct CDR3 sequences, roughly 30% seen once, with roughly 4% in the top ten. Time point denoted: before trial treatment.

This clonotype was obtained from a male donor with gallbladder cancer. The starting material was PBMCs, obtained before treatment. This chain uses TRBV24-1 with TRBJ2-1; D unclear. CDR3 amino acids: CATSDLITYHSNEQFF. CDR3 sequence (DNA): TGTGCCACCAGTGATTTGATCACATACCATAGCAATGAGCAGTTCTTC.